This T cell receptor beta chain stems from a study of OX40 agonist ivuxolimab in advanced cancers. Study-wide results and caveats: Expanded clones belonging to CD8+ T cells outnumbered, on average, those of CD4+.

Sampling of blood occurred at baseline, cycle 4 day 1, and cycle 7 day 1. Repertoires were generated with immunoSEQ multiplex PCR, while TCRdb's copy carries only in-frame clones and drops some. The sample shows about 50,000 clones, 85% to 90% of them seen only once. CDR1 SGHDN and CDR2 FVKESK come from the germline V gene. The CDR3 sequence is 15 residues long. J lost 3 bases, V lost 4 bases, and 6 bases had no gene match. To note about this clone: Its antigen remains unidentified.

J is TRBJ2-7 and V is TRBV14; 10 nucleotides line up with TRBD1. The sequencing used CD4+ or CD8+ T cells sorted from blood, collected in a trial of the OX40 agonist ivuxolimab. The receptor was isolated from an adult with an advanced solid tumor such as melanoma, head and neck, liver or kidney cancer. The CDR3: CASSLLTGGIYEQYF. For the CDR3, the DNA is TGTGCCAGCAGCCTATTGACAGGGGGCATCTACGAGCAGTACTTC.